Presented here are 2 T cell receptor beta chains from one specimen sequenced in a study of T cell responses to AZD1222 COVID-19 vaccine. Clones were sequenced by immunoSEQ multiplex PCR, and TCRdb holds only the in-frame ones, with some missing. The sample includes about 110,000 clones, 85% to 95% of them seen just once. The sequencing here drew on peripheral blood, taken on day 0 of AZD1222 vaccination. Receptor source: an adult in good health.

The chain carries TRBV14 and TRBJ2-3; no clear D gene. V was shortened by 2 bases and J by 6 bases, with 3 bases between the two germline ends. This CDR3 contains 11 residues. Germline lookup yields CDR1 SGHDN and CDR2 FVKESK. The CDR3 nucleotides are TGTGCCAGCAGCCAACCCGATACGCAGTATTTT. It translates to CASSQPDTQYF.

This chain connects TRBV29-1 to TRBJ1-2; the D gene is possibly TRBD1 (5 bases). Per germline, CDR1 SQVTM and CDR2 ANQGSEA. The length of the CDR3 is 15 residues. Deletions cut 6 bases from V and 8 bases from J, with 25 bases between. The CDR3 here is CSVGDGRAGTGGYTF. The CDR3 coding sequence is TGCAGCGTCGGAGACGGGAGGGCCGGGACGGGCGGCTACACCTTC.